The next 11 T cell receptor beta chains were all read from a single sample in a study of blood T cell repertoires in COVID-19. This table comes from immunoSEQ multiplex PCR, and its TCRdb copy is limited to in-frame clones, with some not included. The sample gives around 400,000 clones, 88% of which show up once; roughly 1.4% is in the top ten. The material sequenced was PBMCs or T cells enriched from blood (not recorded which). All receptors come from a woman between 18 and 30 years old who had been exposed to COVID-19.

The genes are TRBV9 and TRBJ1-3; D remains ambiguous. The ends were cut back, 0 bases at V and 0 bases at J, with 10 bases in the middle. Germline values: CDR1 SGDLS, CDR2 YYNGEE. This CDR3 contains 16 residues. The CDR3: CASSVDLRSSGNTIYF. The CDR3 coding sequence is TGTGCCAGCAGCGTAGACTTGAGGAGCTCTGGAAACACCATATATTTT.

This chain connects TRBV5-6 to TRBJ2-3, with 8 bases matching TRBD2. The CDR3 sequence is 17 residues long. The V and J ends lost 0 bases and 0 bases, in that order; junction bases with no gene match: 6. Germline CDR1 is SGHDT and CDR2 is YYEEEE. CDR3 nucleotides: TGTGCCAGCAGCTTGGGTTTAGGCGGGGGGAGCACAGATACGCAGTATTTT. Its translation is CASSLGLGGGSTDTQYF.

This sequence joins TRBV30 and TRBJ2-1, with TRBD2 matching over 8 bases. CDR1 is GTSNPN and CDR2 is SVGIG in the germline V gene (reference sequence). The CDR3 covers 14 residues. V dropped 0 bases and J dropped 7; count of bases not matched to a gene: 5. CDR3 sequence (DNA): TGTGCCTGGAGTGTCGGGGGGGTAAGGAATGAGCAGTTCTTC. As protein: CAWSVGGVRNEQFF.

This chain joins TRBV4-1 and TRBJ2-7; tentative D call: TRBD2 (6 bases). The germline V gene encodes CDR1 MGHRA and CDR2 YSYEKL. The CDR3 length is 15 residues. V lost 2 bases to trimming and J lost 0 bases, with 11 bases between them. The CDR3 DNA reads TGCGCCAGCAGCCAAATACTAGCAGTCTCCTACGAGCAGTACTTC. Translated, it gives CASSQILAVSYEQYF.

This clone was detected many times. This chain links TRBV28 with TRBJ2-5; 9 bases match TRBD1. Germline V lookup: CDR1 MDHEN, CDR2 SYDVKM. CDR3 size: 16 residues. J lost 2 bases, V lost 2 bases, and 6 bases had no gene match. In DNA form, the CDR3 reads TGTGCCAGCAGTTTACTCGGGACAGGGTGGCAAGAGACCCAGTACTTC. Its translation is CASSLLGTGWQETQYF.

The J gene is TRBJ2-3, the V gene TRBV19, with 9 bases lining up with TRBD2. The CDR3 runs to 15 residues. V gave up 9 bases and J gave up 2 bases; unmatched junction bases: 9. From germline, CDR1 is LNHDA and CDR2 SQIVND (reference sequence). The CDR3 nucleotides are TGTGCCAGCCCACTCAGGACTAGCGTCACAGATACGCAGTATTTT. This encodes CASPLRTSVTDTQYF.

This clone was seen only once. J is TRBJ2-1 and V is TRBV4-2; TRBD2 agrees at 10 bases. Losses at the gene ends were 2 bases for V and 2 bases for J; bases not matched to a gene: 3. Germline V gives CDR1 LGHNA, CDR2 YNFKEQ. The length of the CDR3 is 16 residues. The DNA of the CDR3 is TGTGCCAGCAGCCAATTAGCGGGAGGTACCTACAATGAGCAGTTCTTC. Protein product: CASSQLAGGTYNEQFF.

The chain carries TRBV18 and TRBJ2-1; possible D gene TRBD1, 5 bases. The CDR3 consists of 14 residues. Trimming left V 4 bases short and J 9 bases short, with 16 bases between. The germline CDR1 and CDR2 sequences are KGHSH and LQKENI. The CDR3 DNA follows: TGTGCCAGCTCACTCCAGGGATCAGCTAGTGAGCAGTTCTTC. Its translation: CASSLQGSASEQFF.

This clone has just one count. The chain carries TRBV5-6 and TRBJ1-1; 7 bases align to TRBD1. V dropped 0 bases and J dropped 0; count of bases not matched to a gene: 5. The CDR3 is made up of 16 amino acids. Germline CDR1 SGHDT, CDR2 YYEEEE. The CDR3 DNA follows: TGTGCCAGCAGCTTGGGTAGGGGGCTCATGAACACTGAAGCTTTCTTT. This codes for CASSLGRGLMNTEAFF.

The gene calls are TRBV5-6 and TRBJ1-4, with D unresolved. The CDR3 extends over 13 amino acids. Trimming cost V 4 bases and J 7 bases, with 11 bases left between them. Germline V gene sequence: CDR1 SGHDT, CDR2 YYEEEE. CDR3 in amino acids: CASSPPRVEKLFF. The DNA for the CDR3 is TGTGCCAGCAGCCCGCCCCGGGTTGAAAAACTGTTTTTT.

The chain links TRBV28 to TRBJ2-3, with 8 bases matching TRBD2. The V segment lost 6 bases and the J segment 3 bases; nucleotides outside the gene matches: 2. CDR3 size: 13 residues. Looked up from germline, CDR1 is MDHEN and CDR2 is SYDVKM. CDR3 DNA: TGTGCCAGCAGGGGACTAGAGACAGATACGCAGTATTTT. Protein sequence: CASRGLETDTQYF.